Shown below are 17 T cell receptor beta chains from a single sample sequenced in a study of blood T cells in healthy people across ages. The use of a sample-barcoded 5' primer and a J-beta primer mix characterized a second PCR of 7 to 11 cycles. TCRdb independently ran MiXCR on the 5' RACE reads; one entry per CDR3 protein. Of 700,000 to 950,000 distinct CDR3 sequences listed, more than 45% are singletons. The sample consisted of blood. The receptors derive from a man younger than 40 in good health.

This clonotype came up a few times. The V gene is TRBV5-1, the J gene TRBJ2-7; D may be TRBD1 (5 bases). The V gene lost 0 bases and the J gene lost 1 base, with 11 bases spanning the gap. The CDR3 consists of 15 residues. Germline values: CDR1 SGHRS, CDR2 YFSETQ. The CDR3 reads CASSLEGVRSYEQYF. CDR3 in DNA: TGCGCCAGCAGCTTGGAAGGGGTGAGATCCTACGAGCAGTACTTC.

The V call is TRBV5-1, the J call TRBJ2-3; 10 bases line up with TRBD2. The ends lost 2 bases at V and 6 bases at J; junction bases unmatched: 9. There are 16 residues in the CDR3. CDR1 and CDR2 (germline): SGHRS, YFSETQ. The CDR3 nucleotides are TGCGCCAGCAGCTTCGGGACTAGCGAGTTTATCGATACGCAGTATTTT. Translated, it gives CASSFGTSEFIDTQYF. The whole variable domain, remainder taken from reference TRBV5-1 and TRBJ2-3, is KAGVTQTPRYLIKTRGQQVTLSCSPISGHRSVSWYQQTPGQGLQFLFEYFSETQRNKGNFPGRFSGRQFSNSRSEMNVSTLELGDSALYLCASSFGTSEFIDTQYFGPGTRLTVL.

V and J are TRBV5-1 and TRBJ2-6; 7 bases fit TRBD2. The CDR3 contains 15 residues. J gave up 4 bases and V 4 bases, and 5 bases lay outside the gene matches. Looked up from germline, CDR1 is SGHRS and CDR2 is YFSETQ. The CDR3 DNA follows: TGCGCCAGCAGCCCCGGACTAGAAGGGGCCAACGTCCTGACTTTC. It yields the protein CASSPGLEGANVLTF.

This clonotype showed up many times. The chain employs TRBV7-2 and TRBJ2-3; weak D call: TRBD1 (6 bases). The germline CDR1 and CDR2 sequences are SGHTA and FQGNSA. The CDR3 spans 12 residues. With 6 bases removed from V and 4 bases from J, the gap between germline ends came to 8 bases. The CDR3 loop reads CASSPGADTQYF. In nucleotides, the CDR3 is TGTGCCAGCAGTCCAGGGGCAGATACGCAGTATTTT.

The chain links TRBV6-4 to TRBJ2-3, with D possibly being TRBD2 (6 bases). CDR1 MRHNA and CDR2 SNTAGT come from the germline V gene. The V and J ends lost 10 bases and 2 bases respectively, with 13 bases between them. This CDR3 is built from 13 residues. The CDR3 DNA follows: TGTGCCACCGTGGACTACGACACAGATACGCAGTATTTT. It encodes CATVDYDTDTQYF.

The chain has TRBV20-1 and TRBJ2-1; TRBD2 might be the D (5 bases). V lost 4 bases and J lost 3, with 13 bases in between. This CDR3 has 14 amino acids. Germline values: CDR1 DFQATT, CDR2 SNEGSKA (reference sequence). DNA for the CDR3: TGCAGTGCTAACCTCGCTAGCTTCTACAATGAGCAGTTCTTC. It codes for CSANLASFYNEQFF.

Here the CDR3 reads CASSKLRQVGANVLTF. The CDR3 DNA follows: TGTGCCAGCAGTAAACTACGACAGGTTGGGGCCAACGTCCTGACTTTC. The chain employs TRBV6-2 or TRBV6-3 and TRBJ2-6; possible D gene TRBD1, 6 bases. The CDR3 covers 16 residues. With 5 bases removed from V and 3 bases from J, the gap between germline ends came to 14 bases. The V gene's germline CDR1 is MNHEY and CDR2 SVGEGT.

This clonotype has only a few counts. The chain recombines TRBV20-1 with TRBJ2-4; 8 bases are shared with TRBD2. The assigned J gene may be wrong: the sequence end matches TRBJ2-5 better. Looked up from germline, CDR1 is DFQATT and CDR2 is SNEGSKA (reference sequence). CDR3 length: 14 residues. CDR3 sequence: CSARFLAGTETQYF. The DNA for the CDR3 is TGCAGTGCTCGATTTTTAGCGGGAACAGAGACCCAGTACTTC.

A note on this clonotype: The junction departs from the called germline gene at one end, perhaps through a read error. The chain couples TRBV28 to TRBJ1-5, with unresolved D. This CDR3 comprises 13 residues. From germline, CDR1 is MDHEN and CDR2 SYDVKM. For the CDR3, the DNA is TGTGCCAGCGTGGCGGAGCGATGGCAGCCCCGGCATTTT. Amino acids: CASVAERWQPRHF.

This chain joins TRBV5-1 and TRBJ1-4, with 7 nucleotides matching TRBD1. Germline CDR1 is SGHRS and CDR2 is YFSETQ. Trimming took 3 bases from V and 5 from J; bases not matched to a gene: 4. CDR3 length equals 14 residues. CDR3 loop: CASSSGTANEKLFF. Written as DNA, the CDR3 is TGCGCCAGCAGCTCCGGGACAGCAAATGAAAAACTGTTTTTT. The whole variable domain, remainder taken from reference TRBV5-1 and TRBJ1-4, is KAGVTQTPRYLIKTRGQQVTLSCSPISGHRSVSWYQQTPGQGLQFLFEYFSETQRNKGNFPGRFSGRQFSNSRSEMNVSTLELGDSALYLCASSSGTANEKLFFGSGTQLSVL.

This chain links TRBV7-2 with TRBJ1-1; D possibly corresponds to TRBD1 (5 bases). Germline V gene lookup returns CDR1 SGHTA and CDR2 FQGNSA. This CDR3 is built from 12 residues. V dropped 2 bases and J dropped 7 bases, with 8 bases sitting between them. Here the CDR3 reads CASSLRTCEAFF. The CDR3 region has the DNA TGTGCCAGCAGCTTACGGACATGTGAAGCTTTCTTT.

The J gene is TRBJ2-7, the V gene TRBV20-1, with TRBD1 identical over 8 bases. Germline trimming cut 2 bases from V and 7 bases from J; bases unmatched to any gene: 10. Germline assignment: CDR1 DFQATT and CDR2 SNEGSKA (reference sequence). The CDR3 has 14 amino acids. Here the CDR3 DNA reads TGCAGTGCTAGATCATGGACAGGGCTGAAGGAGCAGTACTTC. Translated: CSARSWTGLKEQYF.

The chain has TRBV4-2 and TRBJ1-1, with 7 bases lining up with TRBD1. The junction had 5 bases not matched to a gene; V was cut back by 3 bases and J by 1 base. Germline values: CDR1 LGHNA, CDR2 YNFKEQ. The CDR3 has 15 residues. The CDR3 DNA reads as TGTGCCAGCAGCCATCCCAGGGGGGAGAACACTGAAGCTTTCTTT. Translating it yields CASSHPRGENTEAFF.

The CDR3 sequence is CAISEEPRTQAFF. The DNA for the CDR3 is TGTGCCATCAGTGAAGAGCCCAGGACTCAAGCTTTCTTT. The rearrangement links TRBV10-3 to TRBJ1-1; D is undetermined. Trimming removed 3 bases from V and 9 bases from J, with 14 bases in between. Per the germline V gene, CDR1 is ENHRY and CDR2 is SYGVKD. The CDR3 extends over 13 amino acids.

The V and J genes are TRBV7-6 and TRBJ1-2; D perhaps matches TRBD1 (6 bases). V shed 1 base and J shed 8 bases, with 17 bases lying between them. The CDR3 contains 15 residues. CDR1 is SGHVS, CDR2 FNYEAQ, per germline. The CDR3, as DNA: TGTGCCAGCAGCTTAGGTTCCGGGCGGACAGAGGGCTACACCTTC. It specifies CASSLGSGRTEGYTF.

This rearrangement joins TRBV29-1 to TRBJ2-5, with TRBD1 as a possible D gene (5 bases). The J call is uncertain, as TRBJ2-1 better fits the DNA end. The germline gives CDR1 SQVTM, CDR2 ANQGSEA. The CDR3 length is 12 residues. CDR3 in amino acids: CSVGHTQETQFF. CDR3 nucleotides: TGCAGCGTCGGACATACCCAAGAGACCCAGTTCTTC.

The V call is TRBV5-1, the J call TRBJ2-3; 7 bases match TRBD1. Trimming cost V 5 bases and J 2 bases; bases outside gene matches: 2. This CDR3 region has 13 residues. CDR1 is SGHRS and CDR2 is YFSETQ in the germline V gene. CDR3 sequence: CASRQGTTDTQYF. CDR3 bases: TGCGCCAGCAGACAGGGGACCACAGATACGCAGTATTTT.